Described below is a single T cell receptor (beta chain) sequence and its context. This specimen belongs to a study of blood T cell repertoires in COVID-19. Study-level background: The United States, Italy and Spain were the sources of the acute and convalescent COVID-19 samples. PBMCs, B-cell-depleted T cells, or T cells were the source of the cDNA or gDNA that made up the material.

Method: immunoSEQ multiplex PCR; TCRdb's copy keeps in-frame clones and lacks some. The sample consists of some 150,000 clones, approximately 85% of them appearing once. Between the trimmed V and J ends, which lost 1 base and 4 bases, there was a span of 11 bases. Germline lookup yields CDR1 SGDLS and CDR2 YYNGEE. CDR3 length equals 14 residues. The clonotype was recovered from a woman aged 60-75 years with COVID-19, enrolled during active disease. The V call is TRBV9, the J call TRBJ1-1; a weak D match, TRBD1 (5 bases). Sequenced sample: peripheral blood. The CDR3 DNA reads TGTGCCAGCAGCGTACTTCAGGGAGGCACTGAAGCTTTCTTT. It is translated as CASSVLQGGTEAFF.